These 25 T cell receptor beta chains were all obtained from the same sample, sequenced in a study of T cells expressing NK-cell markers. TCRdb re-called the 5' RACE reads and gives one entry per CDR3 protein, without DNA. In all, the sample yields approximately 550,000 distinct CDR3 sequences. Sequences were obtained from blood T cells: a sorted CD56 or NKG2C T cell subset, CD4+ or CD8+ T cells, or bulk PBMC T cells (not recorded which). The receptors were sampled from a man aged 18 to 30 in good health.

This sequence joins TRBV5-1 and TRBJ2-2; the TCRdb D gene call, TRBD1, has no DNA to confirm it. Per germline, CDR1 SGHRS and CDR2 YFSETQ. The CDR3 runs 15 residues. CDR3 residues: CASSFLQGGTGELFF.

The rearrangement links TRBV24-1 to TRBJ1-5; TCRdb outputs TRBD1, but without DNA this stays unchecked. CDR3 length: 16 amino acids. Germline V gene sequence: CDR1 KGHDR, CDR2 SFDVKD. The CDR3 protein is CATSDTGQGRNQPQHF.

The J gene is TRBJ2-2, the V gene TRBV9. The CDR3 loop spans 14 amino acids. Germline CDR1 is SGDLS and CDR2 is YYNGEE. Here the CDR3 reads CASSQTWRTGELFF.

The rearrangement uses TRBV7-8 and TRBJ2-7. The germline V gene has CDR1 SGHVS and CDR2 FQNEAQ. This CDR3 region has 13 residues. The CDR3: CASSLAGLYEQYF.

The genes are TRBV20-1 and TRBJ2-4; TCRdb's D gene call, TRBD1, goes unchecked for lack of DNA. This CDR3 is built from 15 residues. Germline V gene data show CDR1 as DFQATT and CDR2 as SNEGSKA (reference sequence). CDR3 region: CSATDRTLAKNIQYF.

The CDR3: CASKVTGGREQFF. The rearrangement uses TRBV12-3 or TRBV12-4 and TRBJ2-1; TCRdb gives TRBD1 as the D gene, but with no DNA this cannot be confirmed. The CDR3 runs to 13 residues.

The J gene is TRBJ1-4, the V gene TRBV21-1. TRBV21-1 is described as a pseudogene. This CDR3 is built from 15 residues. CDR3 sequence: CASSGRGSTNEKLFF.

V is TRBV4-1 and J is TRBJ2-1; TCRdb reports TRBD1, a call that lacks DNA to check it against. Germline V lookup: CDR1 MGHRA, CDR2 YSYEKL. CDR3 size: 14 residues. The CDR3 loop is CASSQVGVYNEQFF.

CDR3 amino acids: CASSLEPGQQEKLFF. The V and J genes are TRBV7-6 and TRBJ1-4; the D call from TCRdb, TRBD1, cannot be confirmed without DNA. Germline CDR1 SGHVS, CDR2 FNYEAQ. The CDR3 has 15 amino acids.

This chain uses TRBV18 with TRBJ2-3; TCRdb's D gene call, TRBD1, goes unchecked for lack of DNA. The CDR3 contains 17 residues. Germline V gene lookup returns CDR1 KGHSH and CDR2 LQKENI. The CDR3 is CASFGARSFHPTDTQYF.

The genes are TRBV29-1 and TRBJ2-7; lacking DNA, the TRBD1 call made by TCRdb goes unchecked. The CDR3 is 13 amino acids. CDR1 SQVTM and CDR2 ANQGSEA come from the germline V gene. The CDR3 here is CSVEATLSGEQYF.

The V call is TRBV18, the J call TRBJ1-1; lacking DNA, the TRBD1 call made by TCRdb goes unchecked. Germline V gene sequence: CDR1 KGHSH, CDR2 LQKENI. The CDR3 spans 15 residues. The CDR3 is CASSQLSRRQDEAFF. The full variable domain, in which reference TRBV18 and TRBJ1-1 provide the parts outside the CDR3, is NAGVMQNPRHLVRRRGQEARLRCSPMKGHSHVYWYRQLPEEGLKFMVYLQKENIIDESGMPKERFSAEFPKEGPSILRIQQVVRGDSAAYFCASSQLSRRQDEAFFGQGTRLTVV.

The V and J genes are TRBV27 and TRBJ2-1; with no DNA, the TCRdb D assignment of TRBD1 cannot be verified. Per the germline V gene, CDR1 is MNHEY and CDR2 is SMNVEV (reference sequence). The CDR3 covers 19 residues. The CDR3 loop reads CASSFEFWPGQTSDNEQFF.

The genes are TRBV29-1 and TRBJ2-2; TCRdb selects TRBD1, and the lack of DNA leaves this call unchecked. The CDR3 extends over 13 amino acids. CDR1 is SQVTM, CDR2 ANQGSEA, per germline. The chain's CDR3 is CSARKGEAGELFF.

CDR3 sequence: CASSESVAGGSRGEQFF. The chain carries TRBV25-1 and TRBJ2-1; checking the TCRdb D call of TRBD2 is not possible without DNA. CDR1 MGHDK and CDR2 SYGVNS come from the germline V gene. CDR3 size: 17 residues.

The chain links TRBV7-8 to TRBJ2-1; the TCRdb call, TRBD1, lacks DNA for checking. The CDR3 totals 18 residues. Germline V gives CDR1 SGHVS, CDR2 FQNEAQ. CDR3 amino acids: CASSPQLGAVGGYNEQFF.

This sequence joins TRBV5-6 and TRBJ2-3; TCRdb selects TRBD2, and the lack of DNA leaves this call unchecked. From germline, CDR1 is SGHDT and CDR2 YYEEEE. This CDR3 is built from 18 residues. CDR3 in amino acids: CASFGGLAGVISTDTQYF.

The chain joins TRBV7-6 to TRBJ2-1; TCRdb reports TRBD2, a call that lacks DNA to check it against. This CDR3 region has 18 residues. Looked up from germline, CDR1 is SGHVS and CDR2 is FNYEAQ. CDR3 in amino acids: CASSHRGLAGNSYNEQFF.

The CDR3 sequence is CASSPTSFNTGELFF. This chain links TRBV27 with TRBJ2-2; absent DNA, TCRdb's TRBD2 call cannot be checked. The length of the CDR3 is 15 residues. Germline CDR1 and CDR2: MNHEY and SMNVEV (reference sequence).

The gene calls are TRBV21-1 and TRBJ2-7; the D call of TRBD2 rests on TCRdb alone, since no DNA is present to check it. TRBV21-1 is a pseudogene. The CDR3 length is 15 residues. This chain's CDR3 is CASSKGASATYEQYF.

The gene calls are TRBV6-5 and TRBJ2-5; TCRdb lists TRBD2, though no DNA is available to test this call. Germline CDR1 is MNHEY and CDR2 is SVGAGI. The CDR3 covers 16 residues. The CDR3 reads CASSYTTGPPQETQYF.

V and J are TRBV12-3 or TRBV12-4 and TRBJ2-1; TCRdb's assignment of TRBD2 cannot be checked, as there is no DNA. The CDR3 runs to 19 residues. CDR3 loop: CASSRSRTSGASSYNEQFF.

V usage is TRBV6-5 and J usage is TRBJ2-3; TCRdb returns TRBD1, unconfirmable since there is no DNA. The CDR3 sequence is 15 residues long. Germline CDR1 is MNHEY and CDR2 is SVGAGI. CDR3 amino acids: CASSYSRDNIDTQYF.

The chain uses TRBV5-6 and TRBJ2-2; TCRdb returns TRBD1, unconfirmable since there is no DNA. The CDR3 covers 15 residues. Germline assignment: CDR1 SGHDT and CDR2 YYEEEE. The chain's CDR3 is CASRTGTEDPGELFF. The variable domain in full, completed from reference TRBV5-6 and TRBJ2-2, reads DAGVTQSPTHLIKTRGQQVTLRCSPKSGHDTVSWYQQALGQGPQFIFQYYEEEERQRGNFPDRFSGHQFPNYSSELNVNALLLGDSALYLCASRTGTEDPGELFFGEGSRLTVL.

J is TRBJ2-3 and V is TRBV7-9; TCRdb designates TRBD2, a call that cannot be tested without DNA. Per the germline V gene, CDR1 is SEHNR and CDR2 is FQNEAQ (reference sequence). The CDR3 has 12 amino acids. CDR3 region: CASSSASDTQYF. The whole variable domain, remainder taken from reference TRBV7-9 and TRBJ2-3, is DTGVSQNPRHKITKRGQNVTFRCDPISEHNRLYWYRQTLGQGPEFLTYFQNEAQLEKSRLLSDRFSAERPKGSFSTLEIQRTEQGDSAMYLCASSSASDTQYFGPGTRLTVL.